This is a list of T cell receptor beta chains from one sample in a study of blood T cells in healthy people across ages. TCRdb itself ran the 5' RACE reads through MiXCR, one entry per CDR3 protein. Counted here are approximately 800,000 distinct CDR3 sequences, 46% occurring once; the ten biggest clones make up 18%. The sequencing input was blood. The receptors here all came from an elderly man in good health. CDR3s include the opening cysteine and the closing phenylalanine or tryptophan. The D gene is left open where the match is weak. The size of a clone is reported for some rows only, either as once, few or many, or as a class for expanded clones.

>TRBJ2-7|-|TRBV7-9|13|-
TGTGCCAGCAGCTTGACTATTTCCTACGAGCAGTACTTC
CASSLTISYEQYF
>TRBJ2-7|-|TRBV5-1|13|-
TGCGCCAGCAGCTTGCAGACAGACTACGAGCAGTACTTC
CASSLQTDYEQYF
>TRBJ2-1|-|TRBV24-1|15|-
TGTGCCACCAGTGATTCCGCTCCGGTTTACAATGAGCAGTTCTTC
CATSDSAPVYNEQFF
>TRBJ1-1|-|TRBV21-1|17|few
TGTGCCAGCAGCAAACGAGAACCAGGGGCGGCGTACACTGAAGCTTTCTTT
CASSKREPGAAYTEAFF
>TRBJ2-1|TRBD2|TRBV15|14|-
TGTGCCACCAGGAGACTAGCGGGAGGGGATGAGCAGTTCTTC
CATRRLAGGDEQFF
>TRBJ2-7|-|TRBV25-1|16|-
TGTGCCAGCAGTGAATGGGTCCGGGGGACCTTCTACGAGCAGTACTTC
CASSEWVRGTFYEQYF
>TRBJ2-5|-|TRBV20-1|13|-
TGCAGTGCTGGAAGACTAGACCGAGGGACCCAGTACTTC
CSAGRLDRGTQYF
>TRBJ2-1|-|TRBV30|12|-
TGTGCCTGGAGCGGGAGCTACAATGAGCAGTTCTTC
CAWSGSYNEQFF
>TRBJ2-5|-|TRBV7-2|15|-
TGTGCCAGCAGCTTAGTCAGGGGTTTCCAAGAGACCCAGTACTTC
CASSLVRGFQETQYF
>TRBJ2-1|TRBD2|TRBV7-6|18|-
TGTGCCAGCAGCTTATCTCGGCCTGGGAGGGCCGGAGGGAATGAGCAGTTCTTC
CASSLSRPGRAGGNEQFF
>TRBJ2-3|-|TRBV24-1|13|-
TGTGCCACCAGTAGACAGTCCACAGATACGCAGTATTTT
CATSRQSTDTQYF
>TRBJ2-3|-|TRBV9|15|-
TGTGCCAGCAGCGTCGCTCCCGTTATAACAGATACGCAGTATTTT
CASSVAPVITDTQYF
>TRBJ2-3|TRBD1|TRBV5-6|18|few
TGTGCCAGCAGCTTGACAGGGGGATACAAACAGAGCACAGATACGCAGTATTTT
CASSLTGGYKQSTDTQYF
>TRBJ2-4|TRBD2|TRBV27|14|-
TGTGCCAGCAGGCGGGAGGGGGCCAAAAACATTCAGTACTTC
CASRREGAKNIQYF
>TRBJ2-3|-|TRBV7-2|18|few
TGTGCTAGCAGCTCCGTATTTGGTGGGAGTGTGGGTACAGATACGCAGTATTTT
CASSSVFGGSVGTDTQYF
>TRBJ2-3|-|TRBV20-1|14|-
TGCAGTGCTAGAGACTCGTTCGGGGCAGATACGCAGTATTTT
CSARDSFGADTQYF
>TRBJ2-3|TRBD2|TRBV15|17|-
TGTGCCACCAGCAGAGATGAGGCTAGCGGGGAATCGGATACGCAGTATTTT
CATSRDEASGESDTQYF
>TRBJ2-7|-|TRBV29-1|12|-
TGCAGCGTTGCGAACGGAGGCTACGAGCAGTACTTC
CSVANGGYEQYF
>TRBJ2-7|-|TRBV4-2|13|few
TGTGCCAGCAGCCAAGATCGTGGACGAGCGGTGTACTTC
CASSQDRGRAVYF
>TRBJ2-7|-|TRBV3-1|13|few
TGTGCCACCCTGGACGGGTCTTCCTACGAGCAGTACTTC
CATLDGSSYEQYF
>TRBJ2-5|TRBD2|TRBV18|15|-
TGTGCCAGCTCACCACCTCCAGCGGGGGGAGAGACCCAGTACTTC
CASSPPPAGGETQYF
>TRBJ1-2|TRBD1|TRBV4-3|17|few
TGCGCCAGCAGCCAAGATTACGGGACAGCTGATATCTATGGCTACACCTTC
CASSQDYGTADIYGYTF
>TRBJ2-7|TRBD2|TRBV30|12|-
TGTGCCTGCGCGGGAGGGCCCAACGAGCAGTACTTC
CACAGGPNEQYF
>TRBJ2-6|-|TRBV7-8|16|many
TGTGCCAGCAGCTTAACTCGGGGCGGTGGGGCCAACGTCCTGACTTTC
CASSLTRGGGANVLTF
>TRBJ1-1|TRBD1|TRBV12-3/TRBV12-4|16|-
TGTGCCAGCACTCTGCGGGGGGGACAGGGGAACACTGAAGCTTTCTTT
CASTLRGGQGNTEAFF
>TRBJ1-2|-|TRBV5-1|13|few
TGCGCCAGCAGCTGGGGGAACCTAAAGGGCTACACCTTC
CASSWGNLKGYTF
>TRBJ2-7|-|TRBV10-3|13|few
TGTGCCATCAGTGAGGCAAGGTCCTACGAGCAGTACTTC
CAISEARSYEQYF
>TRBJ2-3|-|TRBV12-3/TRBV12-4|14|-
TGTGCCAGCAGTGGAATAGGAGGCGCAGATATGCAGTATTTT
CASSGIGGADMQYF